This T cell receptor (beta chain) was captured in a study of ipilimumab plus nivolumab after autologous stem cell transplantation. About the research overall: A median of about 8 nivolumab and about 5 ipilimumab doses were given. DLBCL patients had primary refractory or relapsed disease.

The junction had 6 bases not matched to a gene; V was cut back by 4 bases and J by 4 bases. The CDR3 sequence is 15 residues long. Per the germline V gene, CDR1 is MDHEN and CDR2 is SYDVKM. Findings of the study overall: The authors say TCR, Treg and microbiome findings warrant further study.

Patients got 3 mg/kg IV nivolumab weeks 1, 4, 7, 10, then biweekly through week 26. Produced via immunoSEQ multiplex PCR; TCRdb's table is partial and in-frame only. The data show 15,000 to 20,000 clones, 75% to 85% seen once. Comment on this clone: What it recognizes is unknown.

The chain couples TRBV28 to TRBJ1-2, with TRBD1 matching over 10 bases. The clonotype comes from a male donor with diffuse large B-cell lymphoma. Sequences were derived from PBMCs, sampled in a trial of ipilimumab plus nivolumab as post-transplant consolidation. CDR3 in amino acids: CASSSWTGGTYGYTF. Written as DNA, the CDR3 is TGTGCCAGCAGTTCTTGGACAGGGGGGACCTATGGCTACACCTTC.